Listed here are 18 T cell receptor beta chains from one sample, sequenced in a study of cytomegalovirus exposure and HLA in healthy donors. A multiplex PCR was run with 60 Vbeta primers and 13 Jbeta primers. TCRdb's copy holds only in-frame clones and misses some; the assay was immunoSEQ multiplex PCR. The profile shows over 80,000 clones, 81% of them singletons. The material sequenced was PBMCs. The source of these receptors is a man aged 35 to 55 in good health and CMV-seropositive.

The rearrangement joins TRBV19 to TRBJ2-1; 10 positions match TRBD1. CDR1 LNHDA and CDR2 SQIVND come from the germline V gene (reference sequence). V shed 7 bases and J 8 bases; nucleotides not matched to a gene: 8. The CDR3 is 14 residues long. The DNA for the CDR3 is TGTGCCAGTAAGAGGGACAGGGGTCGTGATGAGCAGTTCTTC. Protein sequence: CASKRDRGRDEQFF.

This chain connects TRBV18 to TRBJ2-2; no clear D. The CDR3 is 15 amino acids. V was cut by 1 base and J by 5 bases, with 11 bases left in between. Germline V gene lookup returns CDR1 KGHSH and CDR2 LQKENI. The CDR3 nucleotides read TGTGCCAGCTCACCACGGCAGGAAAGTACCGGGGAGCTGTTTTTT. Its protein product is CASSPRQESTGELFF.

CDR3 nucleotide sequence: TGTGCCAGCTCACCTAATCTTCTAGAGAGGGAAATGAACACTGAAGCTTTCTTT. Translating it yields CASSPNLLEREMNTEAFF. The chain recombines TRBV18 with TRBJ1-1; no reliable D call. The CDR3 extends over 18 amino acids. Trimming shortened V by 3 bases and J by 0 bases, and 20 bases separated the two germline ends. The germline V gene encodes CDR1 KGHSH and CDR2 LQKENI.

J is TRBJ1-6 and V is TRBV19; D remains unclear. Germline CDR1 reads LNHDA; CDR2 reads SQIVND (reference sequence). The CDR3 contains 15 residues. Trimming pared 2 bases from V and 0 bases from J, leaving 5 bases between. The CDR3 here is CASSISSSYNSPLHF. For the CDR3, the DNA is TGTGCCAGTAGTATATCGAGCTCCTATAATTCACCCCTCCACTTT.

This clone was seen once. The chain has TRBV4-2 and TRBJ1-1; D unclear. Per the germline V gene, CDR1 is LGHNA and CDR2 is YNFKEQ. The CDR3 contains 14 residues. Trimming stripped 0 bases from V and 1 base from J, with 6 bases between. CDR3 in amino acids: CASSQDQANTEAFF. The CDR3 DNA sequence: TGTGCCAGCAGCCAAGACCAGGCGAACACTGAAGCTTTCTTT.

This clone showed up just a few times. The CDR3 sequence is CATSREQYQETQYF. The DNA for the CDR3 is TGTGCCACCAGCAGAGAGCAGTACCAAGAGACCCAGTACTTC. The rearrangement uses TRBV15 and TRBJ2-5; D remains unclear. The CDR3 loop spans 14 amino acids. The V gene lost 0 bases and the J gene lost 0 bases, with 5 bases spanning the gap. Per the germline V gene, CDR1 is LNHNV and CDR2 is YYDKDF (reference sequence).

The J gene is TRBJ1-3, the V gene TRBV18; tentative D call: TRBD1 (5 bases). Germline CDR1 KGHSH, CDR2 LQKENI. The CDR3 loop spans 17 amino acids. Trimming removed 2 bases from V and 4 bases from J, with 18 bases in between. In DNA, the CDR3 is TGTGCCAGCTCACCAATTGCCGACGGGGGGAAAGGAAACACCATATATTTT. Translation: CASSPIADGGKGNTIYF.

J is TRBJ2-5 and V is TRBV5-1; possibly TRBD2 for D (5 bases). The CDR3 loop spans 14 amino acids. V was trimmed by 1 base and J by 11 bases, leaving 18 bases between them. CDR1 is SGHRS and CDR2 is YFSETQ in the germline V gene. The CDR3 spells CASSLQNLVGEQYF. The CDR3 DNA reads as TGCGCCAGCAGCTTGCAAAACCTTGTGGGAGAGCAGTACTTC.

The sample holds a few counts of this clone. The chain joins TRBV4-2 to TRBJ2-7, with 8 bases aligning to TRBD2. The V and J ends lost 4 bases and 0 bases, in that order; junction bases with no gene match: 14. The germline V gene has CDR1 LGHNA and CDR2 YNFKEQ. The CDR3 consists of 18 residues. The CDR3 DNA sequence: TGTGCCAGCAGCCCAAGACCGGGTCTAGCGGGCGCCTCCTACGAGCAGTACTTC. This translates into CASSPRPGLAGASYEQYF.

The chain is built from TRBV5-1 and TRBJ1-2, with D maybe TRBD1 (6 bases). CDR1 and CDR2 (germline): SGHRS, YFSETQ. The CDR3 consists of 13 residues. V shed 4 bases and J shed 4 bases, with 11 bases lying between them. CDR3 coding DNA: TGCGCCAGCAGCCCGGGGGGCGGCTATGGCTACACCTTC. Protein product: CASSPGGGYGYTF. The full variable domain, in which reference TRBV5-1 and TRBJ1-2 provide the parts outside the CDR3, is KAGVTQTPRYLIKTRGQQVTLSCSPISGHRSVSWYQQTPGQGLQFLFEYFSETQRNKGNFPGRFSGRQFSNSRSEMNVSTLELGDSALYLCASSPGGGYGYTFGSGTRLTVV.

Here the CDR3 reads CSVETGSTDTQYF. The DNA for the CDR3 is TGCAGCGTAGAGACAGGGAGCACAGATACGCAGTATTTT. The genes are TRBV29-1 and TRBJ2-3, with TRBD1 matching 7 bases. Germline CDR1 SQVTM, CDR2 ANQGSEA. With V trimmed by 6 bases and J by 0 bases, 3 bases remained unmatched. This CDR3 spans 13 amino acids.

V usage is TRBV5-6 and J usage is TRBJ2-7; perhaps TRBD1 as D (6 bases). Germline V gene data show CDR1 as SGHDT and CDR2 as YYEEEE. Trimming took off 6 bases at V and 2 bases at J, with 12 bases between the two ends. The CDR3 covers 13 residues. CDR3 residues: CASNVGATYEQYF. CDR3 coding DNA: TGTGCCAGCAACGTGGGGGCCACCTACGAGCAGTACTTC.

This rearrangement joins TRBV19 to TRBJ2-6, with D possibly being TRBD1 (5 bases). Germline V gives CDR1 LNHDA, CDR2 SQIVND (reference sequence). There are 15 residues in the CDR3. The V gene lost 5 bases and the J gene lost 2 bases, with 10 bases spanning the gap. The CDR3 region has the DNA TGTGCCAGTAGTGTAGGGGCCGCTGGGGCCAACGTCCTGACTTTC. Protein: CASSVGAAGANVLTF.

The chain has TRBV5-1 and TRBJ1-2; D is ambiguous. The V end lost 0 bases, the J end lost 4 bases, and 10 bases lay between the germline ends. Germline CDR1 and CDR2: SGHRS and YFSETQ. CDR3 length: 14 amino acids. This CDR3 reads CASSLGSGLYGYTF. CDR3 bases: TGCGCCAGCAGCTTGGGTTCCGGTCTCTATGGCTACACCTTC. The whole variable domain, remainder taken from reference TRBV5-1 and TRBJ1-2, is KAGVTQTPRYLIKTRGQQVTLSCSPISGHRSVSWYQQTPGQGLQFLFEYFSETQRNKGNFPGRFSGRQFSNSRSEMNVSTLELGDSALYLCASSLGSGLYGYTFGSGTRLTVV.

CDR3 sequence (DNA): TGTGCCAGCAGCCCATCCGAGGGGGCCAACAATGAAAAACTGTTTTTT. As protein: CASSPSEGANNEKLFF. The chain links TRBV7-9 to TRBJ1-4; TRBD1 matches 7 bases. V lost 5 bases, J lost 5 bases, and 11 bases stayed unmatched. The CDR3 has 16 amino acids. Germline-derived CDR1 and CDR2 are SEHNR and FQNEAQ (reference sequence).

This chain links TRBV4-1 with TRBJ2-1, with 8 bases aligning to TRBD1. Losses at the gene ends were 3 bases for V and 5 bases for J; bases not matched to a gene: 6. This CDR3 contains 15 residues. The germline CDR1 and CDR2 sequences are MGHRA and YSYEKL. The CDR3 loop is CASSHPGQANNEQFF. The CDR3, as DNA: TGCGCCAGCAGCCACCCGGGACAGGCGAACAATGAGCAGTTCTTC.

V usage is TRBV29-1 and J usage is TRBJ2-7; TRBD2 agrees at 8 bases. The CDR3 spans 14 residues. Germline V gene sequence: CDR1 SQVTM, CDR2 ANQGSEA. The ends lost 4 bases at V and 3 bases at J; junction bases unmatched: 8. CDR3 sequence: CSVAGAGGRYEQYF. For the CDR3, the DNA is TGCAGCGTTGCCGGGGCGGGGGGCCGCTACGAGCAGTACTTC.

Here the CDR3 DNA reads TGTGCCAGCAGTGATGGACAAATGAACACTGAAGCTTTCTTT. Amino acids: CASSDGQMNTEAFF. This chain joins TRBV6-1 and TRBJ1-1; TRBD1 is a possible D gene (5 bases). CDR1 and CDR2 (germline): MNHNS, SASEGT. The V and J ends lost 3 bases and 0 bases respectively, with 8 bases between them. The CDR3 extends over 14 amino acids.